This T cell receptor beta chain was observed in a study of blood T cell repertoires in COVID-19. Across the whole study: T cells, B-cell-depleted T cells, or PBMCs provided the cDNA or gDNA that served as material.

Authors' data handling: Reference gene primer amplification gave nucleated cell count estimates. Here immunoSEQ multiplex PCR was the method, and the copy in TCRdb shows in-frame clones only, minus some. The V and J calls and clone size were taken over from that table, and D and trimming were inferred from the DNA. This table has 350,000 to 450,000 clones, about 91% appearing once. This CDR3 region has 15 residues. The J segment lost 5 bases and the V segment lost 3 bases, leaving 7 bases of the junction unmatched. Looked up from germline, CDR1 is LNHDA and CDR2 is SQIVND (reference sequence). The sequencing input was peripheral blood. This sequence originates from a woman in her thirties or forties with COVID-19, enrolled during active disease. The chain is built from TRBV19 and TRBJ2-3, with TRBD1 matching 8 bases. CDR3 DNA: TGTGCCAGTAGTATGCAGGGGGCAAGTGGAGATACGCAGTATTTT. It specifies CASSMQGASGDTQYF. The full variable domain, rest sourced from reference TRBV19 and TRBJ2-3, is DGGITQSPKYLFRKEGQNVTLSCEQNLNHDAMYWYRQDPGQGLRLIYYSQIVNDFQKGDIAEGYSVSREKKESFPLTVTSAQKNPTAFYLCASSMQGASGDTQYFGPGTRLTVL.